Listed here is a single TCR beta chain. Its antigen is currently unknown. This entry belongs to a study of T cell responses to AZD1222 COVID-19 vaccine. Study outcomes and limitations: Spike-specific TCR depth and breadth grew after two AZD1222 doses. The study found vaccine-associated CD4 TCRs spanning spike, dominant at 160-218 and 743-854. It should be noted that donors were predominantly white British and more often female, and clonal diversity was possibly underestimated. AZD1222 recipients seropositive at baseline numbered only five or six.

Data came from immunoSEQ multiplex PCR; TCRdb stores just in-frame clones and leaves some out. The sample consists of about 190,000 clones, 80% to 90% of them appearing once. The CDR3 is made up of 13 amino acids. CDR1 is SGHAT and CDR2 is FQNNGV in the germline V gene. V lost 5 bases and J lost 6; bases outside the gene matches: 6. V usage is TRBV11-2 and J usage is TRBJ2-7; 8 positions agree with TRBD1. This sample comprised peripheral blood, obtained on day 0 of AZD1222 vaccination. The sequence derives from an adult in good health. As DNA, the CDR3 is TGTGCCAGCAGCGTGGACAGGGCTCTCGAGCAGTACTTC. This translates into CASSVDRALEQYF.